This T cell receptor beta chain was observed in a study of blood T cell repertoires in COVID-19. Study details: The samples span acute and convalescent COVID-19 from the United States, Italy and Spain. PBMCs, B-cell-depleted T cells, or T cells were the source of the cDNA or gDNA that made up the material.

CDR1 is SGHAT and CDR2 is FQNNGV in the germline V gene. V dropped 3 bases and J dropped 3 bases, with 6 bases sitting between them. This CDR3 contains 12 residues. Libraries were prepared by immunoSEQ multiplex PCR; TCRdb keeps only in-frame clonotypes and omits some of them. Found here are 35,000 to 50,000 clones, about 88% of them singletons; the top ten hold more than 4.5%. The chain uses TRBV11-2 and TRBJ2-7; D not resolved. Input material: peripheral blood. The sequence derives from a human donor in a cohort sampled during active COVID-19. CDR3 sequence: CASSFYHYEQYF. In DNA, the CDR3 is TGTGCCAGCAGCTTCTACCACTACGAGCAGTACTTC. Variable domain in full (rest from reference TRBV11-2 and TRBJ2-7): EAGVAQSPRYKIIEKRQSVAFWCNPISGHATLYWYQQILGQGPKLLIQFQNNGVVDDSQLPKDRFSAERLKGVDSTLKIQPAKLEDSAVYLCASSFYHYEQYFGPGTRLTVT.